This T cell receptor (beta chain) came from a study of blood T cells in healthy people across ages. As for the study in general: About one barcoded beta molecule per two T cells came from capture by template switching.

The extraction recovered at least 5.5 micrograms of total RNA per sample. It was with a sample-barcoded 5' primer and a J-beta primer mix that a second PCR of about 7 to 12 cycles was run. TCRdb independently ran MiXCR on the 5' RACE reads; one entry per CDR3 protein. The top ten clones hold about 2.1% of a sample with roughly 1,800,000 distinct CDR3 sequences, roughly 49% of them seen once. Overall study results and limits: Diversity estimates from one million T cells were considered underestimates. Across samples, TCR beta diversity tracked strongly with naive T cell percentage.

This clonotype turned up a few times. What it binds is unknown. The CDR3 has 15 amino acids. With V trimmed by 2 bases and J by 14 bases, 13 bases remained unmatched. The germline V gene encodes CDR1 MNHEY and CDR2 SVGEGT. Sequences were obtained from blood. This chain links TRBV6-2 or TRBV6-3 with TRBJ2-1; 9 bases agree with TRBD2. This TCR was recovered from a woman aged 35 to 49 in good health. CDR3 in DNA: TGTGCCAGCAGTTACCCCAGCGGGGGGCCGAGGGGAGAGTTCTTC. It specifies CASSYPSGGPRGEFF.